One and the same sample provided the 15 T cell receptor beta chains below, sequenced in a study of cytomegalovirus exposure and HLA in healthy donors. The PCR used 60 Vbeta and 13 Jbeta primers. Here immunoSEQ multiplex PCR was the method, and the copy in TCRdb shows in-frame clones only, minus some. The data hold about 130,000 clones, with 70% to 85% observed a single time. Source material: PBMCs. Source of these receptors: a woman between 50 and 59 years old in good health and CMV-seronegative.

The V gene is TRBV5-6, the J gene TRBJ2-7; D is unclear. Trimming left V 0 bases short and J 3 bases short, with 10 bases between. The CDR3 has 14 residues. In germline, CDR1 is SGHDT, CDR2 YYEEEE. CDR3 DNA: TGTGCCAGCAGCTTGGGGGCAGGTCACTACGAGCAGTACTTC. Protein product: CASSLGAGHYEQYF.

The V and J genes are TRBV7-9 and TRBJ1-3; the D is unclear. The CDR3 length is 15 residues. Germline V lookup: CDR1 SEHNR, CDR2 FQNEAQ (reference sequence). Here the CDR3 DNA reads TGTTCCCTACGTGGGGAGGGTAGCTCTGGAAACACCATATATTTT. The encoded protein is CSLRGEGSSGNTIYF.

The chain uses TRBV19 and TRBJ2-5; possibly TRBD2 for D (6 bases). CDR3 length equals 14 residues. CDR1 is LNHDA and CDR2 is SQIVND in the germline V gene (reference sequence). V was pared by 1 base and J by 1 base, with 7 bases between. The CDR3 reads CASSIAGVQETQYF. CDR3 in DNA: TGTGCCAGTAGTATAGCGGGAGTCCAAGAGACCCAGTACTTC.

The chain links TRBV10-3 to TRBJ1-2, with a possible D match to TRBD1 (6 bases). Germline V lookup: CDR1 ENHRY, CDR2 SYGVKD. This CDR3 is built from 12 residues. The V end lost 6 bases, the J end lost 3 bases, and 8 bases lay between the germline ends. CDR3 in DNA: TGTGCCATCAGGGGGGCGGACTATGGCTACACCTTC. Encoded protein: CAIRGADYGYTF.

V and J are TRBV5-1 and TRBJ2-5; 9 bases align to TRBD1. This CDR3 spans 15 amino acids. Germline trimming cut 4 bases from V and 3 bases from J; bases unmatched to any gene: 7. Germline V gene sequence: CDR1 SGHRS, CDR2 YFSETQ. The CDR3 region has the DNA TGCGCCAGCAGCACCAGCGGGACAGGGAAAGAGACCCAGTACTTC. Translation gives CASSTSGTGKETQYF.

This chain links TRBV4-1 with TRBJ1-5; D gene unclear. CDR1 is MGHRA, CDR2 YSYEKL, per germline. Trimming left V 1 base short and J 4 bases short, with 5 bases between. CDR3 length: 13 amino acids. CDR3 nucleotides: TGCGCCAGCAGCCAAGCGCGGAATCAGCCCCAGCATTTT. Amino acids: CASSQARNQPQHF.

The rearrangement links TRBV28 to TRBJ1-4; D might be TRBD1 (6 bases). Germline-derived CDR1 and CDR2 are MDHEN and SYDVKM. The CDR3 spans 16 residues. The germline V and J ends were trimmed by 5 bases and 0 bases, with 13 bases remaining between them. The CDR3 sequence is CASSPHRVATNEKLFF. In nucleotides, the CDR3 is TGTGCCAGCAGTCCCCACAGGGTTGCAACTAATGAAAAACTGTTTTTT.

This clone occurred once. The chain joins TRBV7-2 to TRBJ2-1; 9 nucleotides align to TRBD2. The CDR3 is 17 amino acids. Trimming took 4 bases from V and 10 from J; bases not matched to a gene: 17. The V gene's germline CDR1 is SGHTA and CDR2 FQGNSA. Here the CDR3 DNA reads TGTGCCAGCAGCTCGGCCTCTAGCGGGATTTTTCCCGGGGAGCAGTTCTTC. It specifies CASSSASSGIFPGEQFF.

The DNA for the CDR3 is TGTGCCAGCTCACCAAATCCGGGACAGAGCAGGGCTTTCTTT. Protein sequence: CASSPNPGQSRAFF. The chain recombines TRBV18 with TRBJ1-1; TRBD1 matches 7 bases. Germline V gives CDR1 KGHSH, CDR2 LQKENI. The CDR3 is made up of 14 amino acids. J was trimmed by 11 bases and V by 2 bases; bases with no gene match: 11.

This clone was seen more than once but under ten times. The genes are TRBV14 and TRBJ2-1, with TRBD2 identical over 11 bases. CDR1 and CDR2 from the germline V gene are SGHDN and FVKESK. V lost 4 bases, J lost 4 bases, and 12 bases stayed unmatched. This CDR3 spans 18 amino acids. CDR3 amino acids: CASSLHTFSGRAYNEQFF. CDR3 nucleotide sequence: TGTGCCAGCAGCCTCCACACTTTTAGCGGGAGGGCTTACAATGAGCAGTTCTTC.

Note on this clone: The sample contains more than one DNA sequence encoding this CDR3. This chain links TRBV2 with TRBJ1-5, with D maybe TRBD1 (5 bases). V was pared by 6 bases and J by 3 bases, with 9 bases between. The CDR3 is 13 amino acids. Germline lookup yields CDR1 SNHLY and CDR2 FYNNEI. The CDR3 region has the DNA TGTGCCAGCAGGGGGCAGCCCAATCAGCCCCAGCATTTT. It specifies CASRGQPNQPQHF.

V usage is TRBV7-3 and J usage is TRBJ2-2; D is perhaps TRBD1 (5 bases). The CDR3 totals 14 residues. Per the germline V gene, CDR1 is SGHTA and CDR2 is FQGTGA. Trimming shortened V by 4 bases and J by 6 bases, and 12 bases separated the two germline ends. CDR3 protein: CASSSNQGSGELFF. The CDR3 DNA sequence: TGTGCCAGCAGCTCGAACCAGGGATCCGGGGAGCTGTTTTTT.

V gene TRBV18 combines with J gene TRBJ2-7; the D gene is possibly TRBD2 (6 bases). This CDR3 spans 16 amino acids. V was trimmed by 6 bases and J by 3 bases, leaving 21 bases between them. Germline V gives CDR1 KGHSH, CDR2 LQKENI. DNA for the CDR3: TGTGCCAGCTCCGTGTCTGCGGGGCTTACGGGCTACGAGCAGTACTTC. Translating gives CASSVSAGLTGYEQYF. The full variable domain, rest sourced from reference TRBV18 and TRBJ2-7, is NAGVMQNPRHLVRRRGQEARLRCSPMKGHSHVYWYRQLPEEGLKFMVYLQKENIIDESGMPKERFSAEFPKEGPSILRIQQVVRGDSAAYFCASSVSAGLTGYEQYFGPGTRLTVT.

This clone has more than one count but fewer than ten. The CDR3 DNA is TGTGCCAGTAGTATCGATTCCGGTGAGACCCAGTACTTC. It specifies CASSIDSGETQYF. The chain joins TRBV19 to TRBJ2-5, with D hard to call. Looked up from germline, CDR1 is LNHDA and CDR2 is SQIVND (reference sequence). The ends were cut back, 3 bases at V and 5 bases at J, with 10 bases in the middle. The CDR3 consists of 13 residues.

This chain uses TRBV19 with TRBJ2-1; 10 positions match TRBD1. The CDR3 has 16 amino acids. The V segment lost 7 bases and the J segment 7 bases; nucleotides outside the gene matches: 13. The V gene's germline CDR1 is LNHDA and CDR2 SQIVND (reference sequence). CDR3 in amino acids: CASTLMGDRGSNEQFF. CDR3 sequence (DNA): TGTGCCAGTACCCTCATGGGGGACAGGGGAAGTAATGAGCAGTTCTTC.